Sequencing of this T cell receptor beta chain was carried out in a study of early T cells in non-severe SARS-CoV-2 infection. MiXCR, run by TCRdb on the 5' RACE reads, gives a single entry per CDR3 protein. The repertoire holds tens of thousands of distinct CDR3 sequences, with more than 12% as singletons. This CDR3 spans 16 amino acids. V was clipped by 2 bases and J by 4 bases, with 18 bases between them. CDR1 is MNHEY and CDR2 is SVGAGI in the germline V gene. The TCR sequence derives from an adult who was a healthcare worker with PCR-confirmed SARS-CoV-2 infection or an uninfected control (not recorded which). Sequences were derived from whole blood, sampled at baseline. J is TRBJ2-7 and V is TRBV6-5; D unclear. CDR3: CASSYSRVLSQYEQYF. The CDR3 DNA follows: TGTGCCAGCAGTTACAGTAGAGTCCTCTCCCAGTACGAGCAGTACTTC.